This TCR beta chain was identified during a study of T cell responses to AZD1222 COVID-19 vaccine (dated by TCRdb to about 2021). In the study overall: A total of about 230 trial participants underwent TCR sequencing, of whom some 210 received two doses of AZD1222 and some 26 received two doses of the MenACWY control vaccine. Trial participants were enrolled by age into subgroups of 18-55, 56-69 and 70-plus years, and around 150, 28 and 57 TCR-sequenced participants, respectively, were included in these subgroups.

Study-wide findings and limitations: Conclusions about previously exposed vaccinees were limited because only six AZD1222 recipients were SARS-CoV-2 seropositive at baseline. Because no day 14 peak-response samples were available, the repertoires could be characterized only after the peak T cell response. Vaccine-associated CD4 TCRs spanned the whole spike protein, with dominant responses in regions 160-218 and 743-854. After two AZD1222 doses, both the breadth and the depth of spike-specific TCRs were significantly higher than at day 0 and than in MenACWY recipients. Reportedly, almost half of the unique spike-specific TCRs recognized epitopes lying outside the regions that are mutated in the B.1.351 and B.1.1.7 variants. In the small 56-69-year group, the increase in depth fell short of significance, most likely because of low power. Participants were mostly white British and included more females than males, and it was suggested by the authors that clonal diversity may have been underestimated.

The CDR3 regions of human TCRbeta chains were analyzed by immunosequencing. Turning to the authors' computational methods: TCRs in the repertoires were compared against a reference library of SARS-CoV-2-specific TCRs that had been generated with the MIRA antigen-specificity platform. Breadth was defined as the fraction of unique TCRs that were SARS-CoV-2-associated, and depth was defined as the fraction of total T cells that were SARS-CoV-2-associated. Using the MIRA data, every spike-specific TCR was mapped to the spike region that the TCR reacted to and assigned to either a CD4 or a CD8 class. Log10-transformed breadth and depth values were compared by one-way ANOVA with Sidak's multiple comparisons tests. Not all clones reach the TCRdb copy of this immuneACCESS table, which keeps in-frame sequences only. Checked studies attribute under half of the gap to unresolved V genes and leave the rest unexplained. V and J calls and clone size follow that table, whereas D and trimming were derived from the DNA. This sample holds some 60,000 clones; around three quarters were observed only once. Roughly 3.6% of the sample is in the top ten clones.

CDR1 is given as MDHEN and CDR2 as SYDVKM, both from the germline V gene. V loses 3 bases of germline sequence and J loses 6 bases, and the interval between the two ends is 11 bases. From the cysteine through the phenylalanine, the CDR3 covers 14 amino acids. Only the CDR3 DNA is retained, 42 bases long and in frame from the first base. What this sample's time point label stands for: about 28 days (+/-7) after the second vaccine dose. AZD1222 recipients with second doses at about 4 weeks or about 12 weeks were pooled, because spike-specific TCR depth and breadth did not differ between schedules. Vaccinee samples were obtained from the UK trials COV001 and COV002, which included a single-blind randomized controlled phase 2/3 trial of AZD1222 (ChAdOx1 nCoV-19) in healthy adults. For TCRbeta chain sequencing, PBMC samples from trial participants were taken at day 0 and at day 28 after the second dose.

Concerning this clone itself: Its antigen is not yet known. Nothing much larger sits one base from this clone, and base qualities are not available.

This sample comprised peripheral blood, obtained 28 days after the second AZD1222 dose. The source of this sequence is an adult who received the AZD1222 COVID-19 vaccine. This sequence uses TRBV28 and TRBJ1-4; the D gene is perhaps TRBD1, from 6 matching bases. The CDR3 here reads CASSLRGAHEKLFF. The nucleotide sequence is given as TGTGCCAGCAGTTTGAGGGGGGCTCATGAAAAACTGTTTTTT.